The next 11 T cell receptor beta chains were all read from a single sample in a study of control samples from healthy donors and cancer patients. Sequencing used immunoSEQ multiplex PCR; TCRdb keeps in-frame clones, though not all of them. Altogether about 170,000 clones are present, around 90% being singletons, with the ten largest covering around 12%. Sequenced material: blood. All receptors derive from a man younger than 45 in good health.

The chain uses TRBV7-8 and TRBJ1-5, with TRBD1 matching 7 bases. Germline V gene sequence: CDR1 SGHVS, CDR2 FQNEAQ. Unmatched junction bases numbered 5, after V lost 1 base and J lost 5 bases. CDR3 size: 15 residues. The CDR3: CASSLGQGRHQPQHF. Here the CDR3 DNA reads TGTGCCAGCAGCTTAGGACAGGGAAGGCATCAGCCCCAGCATTTT.

The genes are TRBV30 and TRBJ1-4, with unresolved D. The CDR3 is 12 residues long. Between the trimmed V and J ends, which lost 5 bases and 3 bases, there was a span of 7 bases. Germline CDR1 is GTSNPN and CDR2 is SVGIG (reference sequence). This CDR3 reads CAWGQANEKLFF. In DNA, the CDR3 is TGTGCCTGGGGCCAGGCTAATGAAAAACTGTTTTTT.

The rearrangement uses TRBV7-9 and TRBJ2-2; D not certain. The CDR3 runs to 15 residues. Germline V gene lookup returns CDR1 SEHNR and CDR2 FQNEAQ (reference sequence). Between the trimmed V and J ends, which lost 2 bases and 0 bases, there was a span of 7 bases. CDR3 sequence reads: CASSLYLTNTGELFF. The CDR3 DNA sequence: TGTGCCAGCAGCTTATACTTGACGAACACCGGGGAGCTGTTTTTT. The variable domain in full, completed from reference TRBV7-9 and TRBJ2-2, reads DTGVSQNPRHKITKRGQNVTFRCDPISEHNRLYWYRQTLGQGPEFLTYFQNEAQLEKSRLLSDRFSAERPKGSFSTLEIQRTEQGDSAMYLCASSLYLTNTGELFFGEGSRLTVL.

V is TRBV28 and J is TRBJ2-3; 8 positions agree with TRBD1. The germline V gene encodes CDR1 MDHEN and CDR2 SYDVKM. This CDR3 has 15 residues. The J segment lost 4 bases and the V segment lost 6 bases, leaving 9 bases of the junction unmatched. CDR3 sequence (DNA): TGTGCCAGCAGAACCGGGACAGGTCCCCCAGATACGCAGTATTTT. Amino acid sequence: CASRTGTGPPDTQYF.

This clone is a singleton in its sample. This rearrangement joins TRBV7-9 to TRBJ1-5, with 7 bases that match TRBD1. Germline values: CDR1 SEHNR, CDR2 FQNEAQ (reference sequence). The CDR3 length is 15 residues. V shed 4 bases, J shed 7 bases, and the junction held 10 bases outside the gene matches. DNA of the CDR3: TGTGCCAGCAGCTCCGACAGGGTAAGATGGCAGCCCCAGCATTTT. Encoded protein: CASSSDRVRWQPQHF.

DNA for the CDR3: TGTGCCAGTAGTCCCCCCCGGGAAGGTACCTACGAGCAGTACTTC. Translation gives CASSPPREGTYEQYF. The chain joins TRBV19 to TRBJ2-7; D perhaps matches TRBD2 (5 bases). V lost 5 bases and J lost 2, with 16 bases in between. CDR1 LNHDA and CDR2 SQIVND come from the germline V gene (reference sequence). The CDR3 runs 15 residues.

V is TRBV7-9 and J is TRBJ1-1; tentative D call: TRBD1 (5 bases). The CDR3 spans 12 residues. Between the trimmed V and J ends, which lost 3 bases and 7 bases, there was a span of 9 bases. Germline assignment: CDR1 SEHNR and CDR2 FQNEAQ (reference sequence). CDR3 bases: TGTGCCAGCAGCTTTCGACAGAGTGAAGCTTTCTTT. Protein: CASSFRQSEAFF.

Comments on this clone: Germline and junction disagree at one end, which may indicate a read error. CDR3 in amino acids: CASSPPGTGKNFF. The CDR3 DNA is TGTGCCAGCAGTCCCCCGGGGACAGGGAAGAACTTTTTC. The V call is TRBV6-5, the J call TRBJ1-2, with 9 bases fitting TRBD1. This CDR3 is built from 13 residues. Germline V gene lookup returns CDR1 MNHEY and CDR2 SVGAGI.

The chain employs TRBV19 and TRBJ1-6; D unresolved. Germline assignment: CDR1 LNHDA and CDR2 SQIVND (reference sequence). With 7 bases removed from V and 0 bases from J, the gap between germline ends came to 10 bases. This CDR3 has 15 amino acids. The CDR3 DNA reads as TGTGCCAGTACTAGAGCGAGCTCCTATAATTCACCCCTCCACTTT. Protein product: CASTRASSYNSPLHF.

V and J are TRBV29-1 and TRBJ1-2; perhaps TRBD1 as D (5 bases). CDR3 size: 14 residues. V shed 6 bases and J shed 6 bases, with 20 bases lying between them. CDR1 and CDR2 (germline): SQVTM, ANQGSEA. CDR3 bases: TGCAGCGTAAACCGACAGTCCTCAGCAAATGGCTACACCTTC. This encodes CSVNRQSSANGYTF.

The chain combines TRBV7-9 with TRBJ1-1; a possible D gene is TRBD1 (5 bases). V was trimmed by 4 bases and J by 5 bases, leaving 23 bases between them. Germline CDR1 is SEHNR and CDR2 is FQNEAQ (reference sequence). This CDR3 has 17 amino acids. CDR3 sequence (DNA): TGTGCCAGCAGCTCATTCGGGGCCATCAACCGGAATACTGAAGCTTTCTTT. This translates into CASSSFGAINRNTEAFF.